These 22 T cell receptor beta chains were all obtained from the same sample, sequenced in a study of a mutant IDH1 vaccine in newly diagnosed glioma. The repertoire was sequenced with immunoSEQ multiplex PCR; TCRdb's copy has only in-frame clones and lacks some. The sample contains tens of thousands of clones, about 81% of which appear only once. Their target antigens are unknown. Time point reported: week 23, last vaccination. Vaccination used 300 ug of mutant IDH1 20-mer peptide per dose, with topical imiquimod. This specimen was PBMCs, taken from a glioma patient whose treatment included an IDH1 peptide vaccine. All receptors come from a woman between 35 and 50 years old with glioma. Some clones in this sample may be carry-over from other donors' samples.

The V and J genes are TRBV20-1 and TRBJ2-5; possibly TRBD2 for D (5 bases). The CDR3 sequence is 11 residues long. The germline V gene has CDR1 DFQATT and CDR2 SNEGSKA (reference sequence). Trimming stripped 8 bases from V and 1 base from J, with 8 bases between. This CDR3 is CSPGSQETQYF. The CDR3 DNA follows: TGCAGTCCGGGGTCCCAAGAGACCCAGTACTTC.

This chain uses TRBV9 with TRBJ1-1, with 9 nucleotides matching TRBD1. The trim removed 1 base at V and 6 bases at J, leaving 4 bases unmatched. Germline lookup yields CDR1 SGDLS and CDR2 YYNGEE. The CDR3 is 14 residues long. CDR3 coding DNA: TGTGCCAGCAGCGTAACAGGGGGCAGCGCTGAAGCTTTCTTT. This encodes CASSVTGGSAEAFF. Variable domain in full (rest from reference TRBV9 and TRBJ1-1): DSGVTQTPKHLITATGQRVTLRCSPRSGDLSVYWYQQSLDQGLQFLIQYYNGEERAKGNILERFSAQQFPDLHSELNLSSLELGDSALYFCASSVTGGSAEAFFGQGTRLTVV.

Only one count was recorded for this clone. This chain links TRBV30 with TRBJ2-5, with D perhaps TRBD2 (5 bases). CDR1 and CDR2 (germline): GTSNPN, SVGIG (reference sequence). The length of the CDR3 is 13 residues. The V end was cut by 0 bases, the J end by 4 bases, with 9 bases between. The DNA of the CDR3 is TGTGCCTGGAGTGTACGGGGTACAGAGACCCAGTACTTC. It encodes CAWSVRGTETQYF.

The CDR3 loop is CASSVQGGTEAFF. CDR3 nucleotides: TGTGCCAGCAGCGTCCAGGGGGGCACTGAAGCTTTCTTT. The gene calls are TRBV5-6 and TRBJ1-1, with TRBD1 matching over 7 bases. V shed 4 bases, J shed 4 bases, and the junction held 4 bases outside the gene matches. In germline, CDR1 is SGHDT, CDR2 YYEEEE. This CDR3 comprises 13 residues. Supplemented by reference TRBV5-6 and TRBJ1-1, the full variable domain reads DAGVTQSPTHLIKTRGQQVTLRCSPKSGHDTVSWYQQALGQGPQFIFQYYEEEERQRGNFPDRFSGHQFPNYSSELNVNALLLGDSALYLCASSVQGGTEAFFGQGTRLTVV.

J is TRBJ2-7 and V is TRBV5-6; weak D call: TRBD1 (6 bases). Germline assignment: CDR1 SGHDT and CDR2 YYEEEE. The V gene lost 4 bases and the J gene lost 0 bases, with 8 bases spanning the gap. The CDR3 runs to 13 residues. The CDR3 DNA is TGTGCCAGCAGCCGGGACAACTCCTACGAGCAGTACTTC. Its protein is CASSRDNSYEQYF.

V is TRBV9 and J is TRBJ1-3; no firm D call. V was cut by 0 bases and J by 7 bases, with 8 bases left in between. The CDR3 is 13 amino acids. In germline, CDR1 is SGDLS, CDR2 YYNGEE. This chain's CDR3 is CASSVGGWNTIYF. CDR3 DNA: TGTGCCAGCAGCGTAGGTGGTTGGAACACCATATATTTT.

The table lists this clone with a count of one. J is TRBJ2-5 and V is TRBV5-1; D uncertain. Trimming removed 0 bases from V and 3 bases from J, with 9 bases in between. The V gene's germline CDR1 is SGHRS and CDR2 YFSETQ. This CDR3 region has 14 residues. The CDR3, as DNA: TGCGCCAGCAGCTTGGGGGGTTGGGAAGAGACCCAGTACTTC. This sequence encodes CASSLGGWEETQYF. Complete variable domain (other parts from reference TRBV5-1 and TRBJ2-5): KAGVTQTPRYLIKTRGQQVTLSCSPISGHRSVSWYQQTPGQGLQFLFEYFSETQRNKGNFPGRFSGRQFSNSRSEMNVSTLELGDSALYLCASSLGGWEETQYFGPGTRLLVL.

In its sample, this clone was seen a few times. CDR3 loop: CASSERQNYGYTF. The CDR3 nucleotides are TGTGCCAGCAGTGAGAGGCAGAACTATGGCTACACCTTC. The rearrangement joins TRBV2 to TRBJ1-2; D remains unclear. Germline CDR1 SNHLY, CDR2 FYNNEI. The length of the CDR3 is 13 residues. Trimming took off 3 bases at V and 2 bases at J, with 7 bases between the two ends.

The chain couples TRBV9 to TRBJ2-7; 8 bases fit TRBD1. J lost 2 bases, V lost 0 bases, and 4 bases had no gene match. Germline V gives CDR1 SGDLS, CDR2 YYNGEE. The CDR3 covers 15 residues. CDR3 region: CASSVDRTGTYEQYF. CDR3 DNA: TGTGCCAGCAGCGTAGACAGGACAGGGACCTACGAGCAGTACTTC.

The chain couples TRBV19 to TRBJ2-7; D ambiguous. The length of the CDR3 is 9 residues. The germline gives CDR1 LNHDA, CDR2 SQIVND (reference sequence). CDR3 loop: CARLDEQYF. The CDR3 DNA sequence: TGTGCTCGTCTGGACGAGCAGTACTTC.

V and J are TRBV7-2 and TRBJ2-4; D possibly matches TRBD1 or TRBD2 (5 bases each). The CDR3 is 16 amino acids. In germline, CDR1 is SGHTA, CDR2 FQGNSA. V lost 5 bases, J lost 1 base, and 15 bases lay in between. CDR3 in DNA: TGTGCCAGCAGCCGGGACCTTACCGAGGCCAAAAACATTCAGTACTTC. It is translated as CASSRDLTEAKNIQYF. Together with reference TRBV7-2 and TRBJ2-4, the CDR3 gives the full variable domain: GAGVSQSPSNKVTEKGKDVELRCDPISGHTALYWYRQSLGQGLEFLIYFQGNSAPDKSGLPSDRFSAERTGGSVSTLTIQRTQQEDSAVYLCASSRDLTEAKNIQYFGAGTRLSVL.

V gene TRBV7-2 combines with J gene TRBJ1-2; D is undetermined. This CDR3 is built from 14 residues. CDR1 is SGHTA and CDR2 is FQGNSA in the germline V gene. The V gene lost 1 base and the J gene lost 7 bases, with 13 bases spanning the gap. The chain's CDR3 is CASSLGVPVGGYTF. The CDR3 bases are TGTGCCAGCAGCTTAGGGGTACCTGTGGGTGGCTACACCTTC.

The chain employs TRBV9 and TRBJ2-7; 7 nucleotides line up with TRBD1. V trimming: 3 bases; J trimming: 0 bases; junction bases outside the gene matches: 3. The CDR3 has 14 residues. CDR1 is SGDLS and CDR2 is YYNGEE in the germline V gene. The CDR3 sequence: CASSDTGVSYEQYF. The CDR3 nucleotides are TGTGCCAGCAGCGACACAGGGGTCTCCTACGAGCAGTACTTC. Supplemented by reference TRBV9 and TRBJ2-7, the full variable domain reads DSGVTQTPKHLITATGQRVTLRCSPRSGDLSVYWYQQSLDQGLQFLIQYYNGEERAKGNILERFSAQQFPDLHSELNLSSLELGDSALYFCASSDTGVSYEQYFGPGTRLTVT.

The chain combines TRBV27 with TRBJ1-1; D unclear. The CDR3 has 13 residues. The germline V gene has CDR1 MNHEY and CDR2 SMNVEV (reference sequence). The V end lost 0 bases, the J end lost 8 bases, and 10 bases lay between the germline ends. CDR3 sequence: CASSLSPEVEAFF. The CDR3 DNA reads as TGTGCCAGCAGTTTATCCCCTGAAGTAGAAGCTTTCTTT.

The chain uses TRBV19 and TRBJ2-2; 7 nucleotides align to TRBD1. Trimming took 6 bases from V and 6 from J; bases not matched to a gene: 4. The CDR3 loop spans 13 amino acids. Germline V gives CDR1 LNHDA, CDR2 SQIVND (reference sequence). CDR3 nucleotides: TGTGCCAGTAGCAGCCAGGGGGCCGGGGAGCTGTTTTTT. As protein: CASSSQGAGELFF.

The genes are TRBV6-6 and TRBJ2-2, with 10 bases fitting TRBD1. The CDR3 contains 16 residues. Germline loops: CDR1 MNHNY, CDR2 SVGAGI (reference sequence). V shed 2 bases, J shed 7 bases, and the junction held 7 bases outside the gene matches. The CDR3 DNA follows: TGTGCCAGCAGTTACCTTGGACAGGGGGTTGGCGGGGAGCTGTTTTTT. This encodes CASSYLGQGVGGELFF.

As DNA, the CDR3 is TGTGCCAGTAACCCGACAGATTTGAACACTGAAGCTTTCTTT. Protein: CASNPTDLNTEAFF. This rearrangement joins TRBV19 to TRBJ1-1, with a weak D call TRBD1 (5 bases). This CDR3 has 14 residues. V was cut by 7 bases and J by 0 bases, with 12 bases left in between. The germline gives CDR1 LNHDA, CDR2 SQIVND (reference sequence).

The rearrangement links TRBV12-5 to TRBJ2-7; D unresolved. Germline V gives CDR1 LGHNT, CDR2 FRNRAP. The CDR3 length is 13 residues. V was clipped by 4 bases and J by 5 bases, with 12 bases between them. The CDR3 DNA is TGTGCTAGTGGTTCCAATAGACGGGACGAGCAGTACTTC. It specifies CASGSNRRDEQYF.

The J gene is TRBJ1-1, the V gene TRBV19; the match to TRBD1 covers 10 bases. Trimming removed 4 bases from V and 0 bases from J; junction bases left unmatched: 11. CDR1 is LNHDA, CDR2 SQIVND, per germline (reference sequence). The CDR3 length is 18 residues. The CDR3, as DNA: TGTGCCAGTAGTAACGACAGGGGGCAGGTAGGGATGAACACTGAAGCTTTCTTT. Its protein is CASSNDRGQVGMNTEAFF.

The chain has TRBV7-6 and TRBJ2-6; D ambiguous. This CDR3 region has 17 residues. Germline V lookup: CDR1 SGHVS, CDR2 FNYEAQ. CDR3 in DNA: TGTGCTCGGGTACTGGTGGTACGTTCCTCTGGGGCCAACGTCCTGACTTTC. Protein sequence: CARVLVVRSSGANVLTF.

As regards this clone: Mismatch with germline at one junction end may stem from a read error. The V and J genes are TRBV6-5 and TRBJ1-6, with a tentative D call TRBD1 (6 bases). This CDR3 contains 13 residues. Germline-derived CDR1 and CDR2 are MNHEY and SVGAGI. The CDR3 DNA sequence: TGTGCCAGCAAACAGGGCTATGATTCACCCCTCCACTTT. Protein: CASKQGYDSPLHF.

V gene TRBV5-1 combines with J gene TRBJ2-7; D perhaps matches TRBD1 (5 bases). CDR3 length: 16 residues. Trimming removed 4 bases at V and 3 bases at J, with 20 bases between. Germline CDR1 and CDR2: SGHRS and YFSETQ. The CDR3 DNA reads as TGCGCCAGCAGCCCGGCGTCTGGACACTTCGGCTACGAGCAGTACTTC. The encoded protein is CASSPASGHFGYEQYF.